This is a list of T cell receptor beta chains from one sample in a study of T cells in Graves' hyperthyroidism and ophthalmopathy. TCRdb re-derived calls from the multiplex PCR reads in MiXCR, one entry per CDR3 protein. Here the sample spans 110,000 to 150,000 distinct CDR3 sequences, over 20% being singletons. Source material: blood. The receptors come from a woman in her forties or fifties with Graves' hyperthyroidism that later progressed to Graves' ophthalmopathy. Each CDR3 is given with its conserved first and last residue. Only part of the rows carry a size: once, few, many, or a class if the clone is expanded.

abundance,v_gene,CDR3aa
many,TRBV6-5,CASSYNGREGETQYF
-,TRBV19,CASSIGRESYNEQFF
-,TRBV11-2,CASTGNRGRTGELFF
many,TRBV18,CASSPPMGNEQFF
-,TRBV7-2,CASSDPRQAGELFF
many,TRBV7-3,CASSMGQTHQETQYF
many,TRBV5-1,CASSHLSGGEGNEQFF
many,TRBV2,CASRGDSATPSGANVLTF
many,TRBV6-1,CASRSTGQYGYTF
many,TRBV3-1,CASSLLPNTGELFF
many,TRBV12-3/TRBV12-4,CASSRTEQGNYEQYF
many,TRBV7-9,CASSHFLGQVPEQFF
many,TRBV28,CASITGIINQPQHF
-,TRBV5-1,CASSSSTGSRTDTQYF
many,TRBV20-1,CSAGGRRGAGGPQNIQYF
many,TRBV11-2,CASSARLQRNNEKLFF
once,TRBV6-2/TRBV6-3,CASSYPRAGGEQYF